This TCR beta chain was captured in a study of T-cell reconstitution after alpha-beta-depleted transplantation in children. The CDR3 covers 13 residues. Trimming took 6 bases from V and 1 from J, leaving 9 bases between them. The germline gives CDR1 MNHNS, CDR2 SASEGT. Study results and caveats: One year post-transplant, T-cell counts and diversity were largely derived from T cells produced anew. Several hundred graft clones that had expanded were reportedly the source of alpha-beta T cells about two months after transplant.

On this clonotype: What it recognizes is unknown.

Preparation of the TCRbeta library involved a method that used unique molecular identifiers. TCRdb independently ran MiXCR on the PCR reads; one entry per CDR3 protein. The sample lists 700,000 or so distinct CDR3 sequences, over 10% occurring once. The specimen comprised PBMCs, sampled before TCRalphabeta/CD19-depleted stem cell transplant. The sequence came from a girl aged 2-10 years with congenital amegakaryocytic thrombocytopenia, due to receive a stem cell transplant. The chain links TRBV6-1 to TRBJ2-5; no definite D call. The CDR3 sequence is CASRQLVQETQYF. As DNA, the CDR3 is TGTGCCAGCAGGCAATTGGTCCAAGAGACCCAGTACTTC.